The entry below gives a single T cell receptor beta chain sequence along with its context. Its antigen is unidentified. PCR involved 60 Vbeta and 13 Jbeta primers. Assay used: immunoSEQ multiplex PCR; TCRdb lists only in-frame clones, some missing. The data hold about 150,000 clones, with roughly 84% observed a single time. These data originate in a study of cytomegalovirus exposure and HLA in healthy donors. At the level of the study: Unique TCR beta sequences numbering some 110 million came from 150 million to 200 million T cells in an earlier analysis. A preliminary data release comprised around 85 million unique TCRs obtained from HLA-typed donors. Findings and limits, study-wide: TCR beta chains numbering some 150 were designated cytomegalovirus-associated.

Donors likely had unrecorded immune exposures despite being nominally healthy when sampled. Losses at the gene ends were 3 bases for V and 2 bases for J; bases not matched to a gene: 4. Germline CDR1 SGHTA, CDR2 FQGTGA. The CDR3 spans 16 residues. Sequencing input: PBMCs. The J gene is TRBJ2-3, the V gene TRBV7-3; 11 bases are a match to TRBD2. This receptor was identified in a boy aged 2 to 10 in good health and CMV-seronegative. CDR3 loop: CASSFLTSGNTDTQYF. CDR3 DNA: TGTGCCAGCAGCTTTTTGACTAGCGGGAACACAGATACGCAGTATTTT.